One TCR beta chain is described in this entry. Its target is unknown. The junction had 3 bases not matched to a gene; V was cut back by 6 bases and J by 5 bases. The germline V gene encodes CDR1 SNHLY and CDR2 FYNNEI. The CDR3 loop spans 13 amino acids. The data stem from a study of T cell responses to AZD1222 COVID-19 vaccine. Study-level findings and limits: Donors were largely white British and mainly female; clonal diversity was possibly underestimated. Sampling that yielded the repertoires occurred only after the peak T cell response.

Recipients boosted at about 4 weeks or about 12 weeks are pooled. TCRdb's copy holds only in-frame clones and misses some; the assay was immunoSEQ multiplex PCR. The data contain roughly 110,000 clones, roughly 87% of them singletons. This TCR was sampled from an adult who received the AZD1222 COVID-19 vaccine. Sequences were derived from peripheral blood, sampled 28 days after the second AZD1222 dose. The J gene is TRBJ1-4, the V gene TRBV2, with 7 positions matching TRBD1. The DNA of the CDR3 is TGTGCCAGCAGACCGACAGGGAATGAAAAACTGTTTTTT. This translates into CASRPTGNEKLFF. The variable domain in full, completed from reference TRBV2 and TRBJ1-4, reads EPEVTQTPSHQVTQMGQEVILRCVPISNHLYFYWYRQILGQKVEFLVSFYNNEISEKSEIFDDQFSVERPDGSNFTLKIRSTKLEDSAMYFCASRPTGNEKLFFGSGTQLSVL.